Sequencing of this TCR beta chain was carried out in a study of T-cell reconstitution after alpha-beta-depleted transplantation in children. Unique molecular identifiers were built into the TCRbeta library. TCRdb re-called the PCR reads through MiXCR, storing one row per CDR3 protein. The data show approximately 590,000 distinct CDR3 sequences, with 8% to 11% seen just once and about 4.3% held by the top ten. The CDR3 loop spans 14 amino acids. Deletions cut 11 bases from V and 2 bases from J, with 18 bases between. Germline V gene data show CDR1 as SNHLY and CDR2 as FYNNEI. The sample consisted of PBMCs from the stem cell graft donor, taken from the stem cell graft. The clonotype was recovered from a human donor who donated a stem cell graft to a child with acute myeloid leukemia. The genes are TRBV2 and TRBJ2-5; the D is unclear. The CDR3 sequence: CAGLIGRSQETQYF. The CDR3, as DNA: TGTGCCGGCCTAATCGGACGGTCTCAAGAGACCCAGTACTTC.